This is a list of T cell receptor beta chains from one sample in a study of T cell responses to AZD1222 COVID-19 vaccine. This table comes from immunoSEQ multiplex PCR, and its TCRdb copy is limited to in-frame clones, with some not included. This table holds over 130,000 clones. The sequenced material came from peripheral blood. Receptors were obtained from an adult in good health. The CDR3 runs from the conserved cysteine through the conserved F or W. A D gene is named only where the DNA matches it firmly.

d_gene,len,v_gene,j_gene,CDR3nt,CDR3aa
TRBD2,17,TRBV13,TRBJ2-5,TGTGCCAGCAGCTTAGGGACTAGCGGGGGCTTTGAGGAGACCCAGTACTTC,CASSLGTSGGFEETQYF
.,15,TRBV12-2,TRBJ2-1,TGTGCAAGTCGCCCCGAGGGGGGGCCTTACAATGAGCAGTTCTTC,CASRPEGGPYNEQFF
.,15,TRBV3-1/TRBV3-2,TRBJ2-1,TGTGCCAGCAGCCAAGTCCTGGGGGCTTACAATGAGCAGTTCTTC,CASSQVLGAYNEQFF
.,13,TRBV30,TRBJ1-1,TGTGCCTGGGGCCGGGAGGTCTACACTGAAGCTTTCTTT,CAWGREVYTEAFF
.,13,TRBV15,TRBJ2-5,TGTGCCACCAGCCAAGTACCTGAAGAGACCCAGTACTTC,CATSQVPEETQYF
.,15,TRBV30,TRBJ1-3,TGTGCCTGGACCCAAGGACCCTTCTCTGGAAACACCATATATTTT,CAWTQGPFSGNTIYF
.,15,TRBV5-1,TRBJ1-1,TGCGCCAGCAGCCAACCGGGACAACCAGCCACTGAAGCTTTCTTT,CASSQPGQPATEAFF
.,11,TRBV20-1,TRBJ1-1,TGCAGTGCTAGGGGGGGCACTGAAGCTTTCTTT,CSARGGTEAFF
TRBD1,17,TRBV10-3,TRBJ1-1,TGTGCCATCAGTGCCGGGACAGGGAGATCGATGAACACTGAAGCTTTCTTT,CAISAGTGRSMNTEAFF
.,14,TRBV28,TRBJ1-5,TGTGCCAGCAGTTTTTCAGGGGCGGGTCAGCCCCAGCATTTT,CASSFSGAGQPQHF
.,14,TRBV9,TRBJ1-2,TGTGCCAGCAGCGTAGGGGGAGGCAACTATGGCTACACCTTC,CASSVGGGNYGYTF
TRBD1,15,TRBV7-9,TRBJ1-2,TGTGCCAGCAGCCAAGGGACAGGTGATAACTATGGCTACACCTTC,CASSQGTGDNYGYTF
TRBD1,14,TRBV19,TRBJ2-5,TGTGCCAGTAGTGCCCACAGGGGGCCAGAGACCCAGTACTTC,CASSAHRGPETQYF
.,15,TRBV10-3,TRBJ2-3,TGTGCCATCAGCTTCCGGGACGGAGGAACAGATACGCAGTATTTT,CAISFRDGGTDTQYF